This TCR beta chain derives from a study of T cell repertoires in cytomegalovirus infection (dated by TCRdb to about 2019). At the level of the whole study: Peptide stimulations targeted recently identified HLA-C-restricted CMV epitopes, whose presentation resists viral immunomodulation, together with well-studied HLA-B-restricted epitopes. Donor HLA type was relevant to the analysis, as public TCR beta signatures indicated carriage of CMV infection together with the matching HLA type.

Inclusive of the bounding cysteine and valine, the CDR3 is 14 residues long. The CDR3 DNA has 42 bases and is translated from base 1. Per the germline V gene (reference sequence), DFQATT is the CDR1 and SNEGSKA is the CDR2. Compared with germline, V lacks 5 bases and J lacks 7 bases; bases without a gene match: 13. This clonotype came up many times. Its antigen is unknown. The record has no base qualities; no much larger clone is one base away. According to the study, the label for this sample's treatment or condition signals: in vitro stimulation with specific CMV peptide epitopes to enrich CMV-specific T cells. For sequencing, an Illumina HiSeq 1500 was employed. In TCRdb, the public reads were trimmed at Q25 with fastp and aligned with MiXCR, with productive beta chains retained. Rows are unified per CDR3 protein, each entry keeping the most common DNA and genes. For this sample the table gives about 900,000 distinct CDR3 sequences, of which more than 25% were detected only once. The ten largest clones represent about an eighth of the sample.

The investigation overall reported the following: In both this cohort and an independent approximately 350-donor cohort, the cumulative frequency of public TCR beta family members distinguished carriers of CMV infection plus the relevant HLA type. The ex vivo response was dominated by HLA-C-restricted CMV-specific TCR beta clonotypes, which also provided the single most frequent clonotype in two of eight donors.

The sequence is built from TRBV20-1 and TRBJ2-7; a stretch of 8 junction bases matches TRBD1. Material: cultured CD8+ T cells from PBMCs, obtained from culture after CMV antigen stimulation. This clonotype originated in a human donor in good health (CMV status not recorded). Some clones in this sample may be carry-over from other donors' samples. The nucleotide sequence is TGCAGTGCTTCGACCAGGACAGGGACGAGGGAGCAGTACGTC. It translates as CSASTRTGTREQYV.